A selection of T cell receptor beta chains follows, all from one sample in a study of cytomegalovirus exposure and HLA in healthy donors. Libraries were prepared by immunoSEQ multiplex PCR; TCRdb keeps only in-frame clonotypes and omits some of them. Seen here are roughly 200,000 clones, over 70% observed once, and the top ten hold about 4%. Specimen: PBMCs. The receptors were gathered from a woman aged 55 to 70 in good health and CMV-seropositive. CDR3s include the opening cysteine and the closing phenylalanine or tryptophan. D genes are given only for firm matches. Where a row states a size, it is once, few, many or the class of an expanded clone; other rows omit it.

clone_size | d_call | j_call | v_call | cdr3_aa | cdr3_nt
- | - | TRBJ1-1 | TRBV2 | CASEGGLDEAFF | TGTGCCAGCGAGGGGGGGTTGGATGAAGCTTTCTTT
- | - | TRBJ1-5 | TRBV10-3 | CATTGRMAQPQHF | TGTGCCACAACAGGTAGAATGGCTCAGCCCCAGCATTTT
- | TRBD1 | TRBJ2-7 | TRBV27 | CASSPRDRGIHEQYF | TGTGCCAGCAGTCCCCGGGACAGGGGAATCCACGAGCAGTACTTC
- | - | TRBJ1-1 | TRBV6-1 | CASSGSEGAYTEAFF | TGTGCCAGCAGTGGCAGTGAAGGGGCCTACACTGAAGCTTTCTTT
- | - | TRBJ2-3 | TRBV30 | CAWGEYTDTQYF | TGTGCCTGGGGGGAGTACACAGATACGCAGTATTTT
- | - | TRBJ2-6 | TRBV2 | CASSGGARSGANVLTF | TGTGCCAGCAGTGGGGGCGCCCGCTCTGGGGCCAACGTCCTGACTTTC
- | TRBD2 | TRBJ2-1 | TRBV5-4 | CASSRGLAGAGVNEQFF | TGTGCCAGCAGCCGTGGACTAGCGGGGGCTGGGGTGAATGAGCAGTTCTTC
- | - | TRBJ2-5 | TRBV16 | CASSQSNSQGAQYF | TGTGCCAGCAGCCAATCGAACAGCCAAGGGGCCCAGTACTTC
- | - | TRBJ1-3 | TRBV12-5 | CASGLASGSGNTIYF | TGTGCTAGTGGTTTGGCCTCCGGGTCTGGAAACACCATATATTTT
- | - | TRBJ1-3 | TRBV2 | CASRPRTGGNTIYF | TGTGCCAGCAGACCCCGGACTGGAGGAAACACCATATATTTT
- | - | TRBJ1-1 | TRBV27 | CAGQAEAFF | TGTGCCGGCCAGGCTGAAGCTTTCTTT
- | - | TRBJ2-7 | TRBV4-2 | CASSQELSSYEQYF | TGTGCCAGCAGCCAAGAGCTCAGCTCCTACGAGCAGTACTTC
few | - | TRBJ2-3 | TRBV5-1 | CASSLEGDRTDTQYF | TGCGCCAGCAGCTTGGAGGGGGATCGGACAGATACGCAGTATTTT
few | - | TRBJ1-1 | TRBV4-2 | CASSQRNTEAFF | TGTGCCAGCAGCCAGCGGAACACTGAAGCTTTCTTT
- | - | TRBJ2-7 | TRBV18 | CASSPVPGDYEQYF | TGTGCCAGCTCACCCGTGCCGGGGGACTACGAGCAGTACTTC
- | - | TRBJ1-1 | TRBV28 | CASSLLAENTEAFF | TGTGCCAGCAGTTTACTGGCGGAGAACACTGAAGCTTTCTTT
- | TRBD1 | TRBJ1-2 | TRBV14 | CASSRGQGWPHGYTF | TGTGCCAGCAGCCGGGGACAGGGCTGGCCTCATGGCTACACCTTC
- | TRBD2 | TRBJ2-3 | TRBV4-3 | CASSQDPGGGRDTQYF | TGCGCCAGCAGCCAAGATCCCGGCGGGGGGCGGGATACGCAGTATTTT
once | - | TRBJ1-1 | TRBV5-1 | CASSLNMNTEAFF | TGCGCCAGCAGCTTGAACATGAACACTGAAGCTTTCTTT
few | TRBD2 | TRBJ2-3 | TRBV2 | CASSGSSGYTDTQYF | TGTGCCAGCAGTGGCTCTAGCGGGTACACAGATACGCAGTATTTT
few | - | TRBJ1-4 | TRBV4-1 | CASSPLGAGPVEKLFF | TGCGCCAGCAGCCCCCTTGGGGCGGGACCCGTTGAAAAACTGTTTTTT
- | - | TRBJ2-7 | TRBV7-2 | CASSLGIQGGEQYF | TGTGCCAGCAGCTTAGGGATCCAGGGTGGCGAGCAGTACTTC
- | TRBD2 | TRBJ2-7 | TRBV27 | CASRTPGLAYYEQYF | TGTGCCAGCAGAACTCCGGGACTAGCCTACTACGAGCAGTACTTC
- | TRBD2 | TRBJ2-1 | TRBV9 | CASSQTSGGWNEQFF | TGTGCCAGCAGCCAAACTAGCGGGGGGTGGAATGAGCAGTTCTTC